The subject of this entry is one T cell receptor beta chain. This record comes from a study of blood T cell repertoires in COVID-19. Study-level background: Sources were T cells, B-cell-depleted T cells, or PBMCs; the material itself was cDNA or gDNA.

In the original workflow: For nucleated cells, counts were estimated from reference gene primer amplification. Assay: immunoSEQ multiplex PCR; the TCRdb copy retains only in-frame clones and omits some. D and trimming come from the DNA, and the V and J calls and clone size come from that table. This table has under 150,000 clones, around 80% appearing once. The receptor was isolated from a man between 70 and 80 years old with active or convalescent COVID-19. Sequenced: peripheral blood.

The DNA for the CDR3 is TGTGCCAGCTCCCCCGCAGGGGTATACGAGCAGTACTTC. Protein product: CASSPAGVYEQYF. This chain links TRBV18 with TRBJ2-7; D is possibly TRBD1 (6 bases). Deletions cut 6 bases from V and 4 bases from J, with 13 bases between. The germline V gene has CDR1 KGHSH and CDR2 LQKENI. The CDR3 loop spans 13 amino acids. Combining the CDR3 with reference TRBV18 and TRBJ2-7 gives the whole variable domain NAGVMQNPRHLVRRRGQEARLRCSPMKGHSHVYWYRQLPEEGLKFMVYLQKENIIDESGMPKERFSAEFPKEGPSILRIQQVVRGDSAAYFCASSPAGVYEQYFGPGTRLTVT.